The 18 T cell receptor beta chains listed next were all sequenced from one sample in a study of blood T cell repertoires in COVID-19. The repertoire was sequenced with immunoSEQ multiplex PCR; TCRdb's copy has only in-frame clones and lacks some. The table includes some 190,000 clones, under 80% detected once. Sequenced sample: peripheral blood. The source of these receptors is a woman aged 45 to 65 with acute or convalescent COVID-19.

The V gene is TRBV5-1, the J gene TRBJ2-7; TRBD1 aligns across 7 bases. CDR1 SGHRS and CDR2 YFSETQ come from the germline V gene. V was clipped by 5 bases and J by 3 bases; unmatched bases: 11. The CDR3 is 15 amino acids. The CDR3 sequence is CASSYRSGTDYEQYF. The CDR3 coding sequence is TGCGCCAGCAGTTACCGATCCGGGACAGACTACGAGCAGTACTTC.

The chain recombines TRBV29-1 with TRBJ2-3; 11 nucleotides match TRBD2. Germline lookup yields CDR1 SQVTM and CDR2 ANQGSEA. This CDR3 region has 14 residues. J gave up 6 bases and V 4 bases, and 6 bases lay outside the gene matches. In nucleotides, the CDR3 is TGCAGCGTTGGACTAGCGGGGACGAGGGATACGCAGTATTTT. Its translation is CSVGLAGTRDTQYF.

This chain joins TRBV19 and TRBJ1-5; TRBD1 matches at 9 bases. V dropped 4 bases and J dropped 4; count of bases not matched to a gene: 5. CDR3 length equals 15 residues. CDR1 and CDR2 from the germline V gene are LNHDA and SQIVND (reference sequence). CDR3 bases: TGTGCCAGTAGTACCCCGGGACAGGGAAATCAGCCCCAGCATTTT. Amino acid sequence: CASSTPGQGNQPQHF. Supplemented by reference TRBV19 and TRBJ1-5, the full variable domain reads DGGITQSPKYLFRKEGQNVTLSCEQNLNHDAMYWYRQDPGQGLRLIYYSQIVNDFQKGDIAEGYSVSREKKESFPLTVTSAQKNPTAFYLCASSTPGQGNQPQHFGDGTRLSIL.

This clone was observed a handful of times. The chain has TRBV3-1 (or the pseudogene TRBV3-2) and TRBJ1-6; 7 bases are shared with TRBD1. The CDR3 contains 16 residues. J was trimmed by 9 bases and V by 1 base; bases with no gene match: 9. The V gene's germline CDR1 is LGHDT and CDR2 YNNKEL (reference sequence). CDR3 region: CASSQGGGGPVSPLHF. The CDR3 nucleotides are TGTGCCAGCAGCCAAGGAGGGGGCGGCCCTGTTTCACCCCTCCACTTT.

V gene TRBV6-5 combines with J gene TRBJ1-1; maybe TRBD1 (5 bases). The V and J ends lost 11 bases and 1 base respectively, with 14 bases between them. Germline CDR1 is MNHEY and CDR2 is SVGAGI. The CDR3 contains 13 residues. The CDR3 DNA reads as TGTGCCTCCCTGGGGGGGACGAACACTGAAGCTTTCTTT. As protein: CASLGGTNTEAFF.

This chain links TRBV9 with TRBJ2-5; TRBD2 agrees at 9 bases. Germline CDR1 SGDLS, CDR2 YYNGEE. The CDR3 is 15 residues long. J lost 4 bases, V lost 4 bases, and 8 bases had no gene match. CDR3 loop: CASSYSGSEGETQYF. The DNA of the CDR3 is TGTGCCAGCAGCTATAGCGGGAGCGAGGGAGAGACCCAGTACTTC.

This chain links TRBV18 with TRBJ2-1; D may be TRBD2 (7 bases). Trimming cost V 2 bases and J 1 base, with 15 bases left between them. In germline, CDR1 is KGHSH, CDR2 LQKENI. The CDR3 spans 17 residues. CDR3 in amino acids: CASSPRGGAVSYNEQFF. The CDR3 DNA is TGTGCCAGCTCACCAAGGGGGGGGGCGGTGTCCTACAATGAGCAGTTCTTC.

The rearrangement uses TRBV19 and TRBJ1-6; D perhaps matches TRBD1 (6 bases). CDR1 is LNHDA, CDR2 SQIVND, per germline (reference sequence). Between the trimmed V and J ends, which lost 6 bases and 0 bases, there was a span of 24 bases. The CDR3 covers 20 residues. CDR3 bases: TGTGCCAGTAGGATCGGATCATGGACAGCCCCGAGCTCCTATAATTCACCCCTCCACTTT. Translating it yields CASRIGSWTAPSSYNSPLHF.

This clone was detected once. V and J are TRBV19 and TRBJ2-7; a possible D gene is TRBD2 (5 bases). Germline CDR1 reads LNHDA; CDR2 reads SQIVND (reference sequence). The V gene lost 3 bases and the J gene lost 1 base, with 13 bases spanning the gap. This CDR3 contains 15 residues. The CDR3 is CASSIGLAQSYEQYF. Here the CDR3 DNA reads TGTGCCAGTAGTATTGGTCTAGCACAGTCCTACGAGCAGTACTTC.

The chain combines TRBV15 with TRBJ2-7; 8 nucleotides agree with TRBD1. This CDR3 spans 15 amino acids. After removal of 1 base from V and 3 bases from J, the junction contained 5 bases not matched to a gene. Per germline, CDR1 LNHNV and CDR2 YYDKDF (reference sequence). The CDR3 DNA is TGTGCCACCAGCAGAGGGGACAGGCTCTTCTACGAGCAGTACTTC. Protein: CATSRGDRLFYEQYF.

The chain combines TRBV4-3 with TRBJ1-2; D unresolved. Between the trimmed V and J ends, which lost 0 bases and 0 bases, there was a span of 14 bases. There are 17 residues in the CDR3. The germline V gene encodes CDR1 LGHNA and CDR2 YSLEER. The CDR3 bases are TGCGCCAGCAGCCAAGATATCCGGCCTCGGGCTAACTATGGCTACACCTTC. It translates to CASSQDIRPRANYGYTF.

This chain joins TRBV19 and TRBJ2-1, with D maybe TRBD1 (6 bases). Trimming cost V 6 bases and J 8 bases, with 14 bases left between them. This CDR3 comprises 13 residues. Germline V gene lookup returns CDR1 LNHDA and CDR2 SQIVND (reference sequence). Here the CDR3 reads CASRDRNKDEQFF. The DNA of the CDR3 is TGTGCCAGTAGGGACAGAAACAAAGATGAGCAGTTCTTC. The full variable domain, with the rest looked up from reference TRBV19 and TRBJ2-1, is DGGITQSPKYLFRKEGQNVTLSCEQNLNHDAMYWYRQDPGQGLRLIYYSQIVNDFQKGDIAEGYSVSREKKESFPLTVTSAQKNPTAFYLCASRDRNKDEQFFGPGTRLTVL.

The CDR3 DNA reads TGTGCCACCAGTGATTCGCGGACAGGATTAGGAGGAGAGACCCAGTACTTC. Encoded protein: CATSDSRTGLGGETQYF. The chain employs TRBV24-1 and TRBJ2-5, with 7 bases fitting TRBD1. V shed 2 bases and J 4 bases; nucleotides not matched to a gene: 12. Germline V CDR1 and CDR2: KGHDR, SFDVKD. This CDR3 region has 17 residues.

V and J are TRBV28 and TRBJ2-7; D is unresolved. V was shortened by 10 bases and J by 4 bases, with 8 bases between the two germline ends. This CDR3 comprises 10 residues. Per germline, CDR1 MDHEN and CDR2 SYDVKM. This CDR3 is CATPGYEQYF. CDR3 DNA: TGTGCCACCCCCGGGTACGAGCAGTACTTC.

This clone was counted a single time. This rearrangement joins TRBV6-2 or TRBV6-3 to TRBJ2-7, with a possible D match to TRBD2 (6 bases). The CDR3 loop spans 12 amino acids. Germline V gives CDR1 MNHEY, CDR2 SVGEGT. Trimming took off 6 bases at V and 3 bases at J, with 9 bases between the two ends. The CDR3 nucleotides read TGTGCCAGCAGCTGGACTAACTACGAGCAGTACTTC. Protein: CASSWTNYEQYF.

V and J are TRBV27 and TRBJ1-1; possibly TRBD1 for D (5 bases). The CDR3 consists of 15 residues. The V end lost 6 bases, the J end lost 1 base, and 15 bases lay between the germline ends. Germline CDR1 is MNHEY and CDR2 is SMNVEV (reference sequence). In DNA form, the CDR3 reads TGTGCCAGCAGGGGGGGAAAGGGCGCGAACACTGAAGCTTTCTTT. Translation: CASRGGKGANTEAFF.

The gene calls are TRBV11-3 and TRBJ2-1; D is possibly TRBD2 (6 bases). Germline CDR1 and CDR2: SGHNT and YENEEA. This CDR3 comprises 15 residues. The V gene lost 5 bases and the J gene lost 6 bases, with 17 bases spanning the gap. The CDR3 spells CASSLTPLASNEQFF. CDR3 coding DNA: TGTGCCAGCAGCCTAACCCCTCTAGCGTCCAATGAGCAGTTCTTC.

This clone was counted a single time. This CDR3 is CASSPQEGSGAFF. Written as DNA, the CDR3 is TGTGCCAGCTCACCACAGGAGGGCTCGGGAGCTTTCTTT. The rearrangement uses TRBV18 and TRBJ1-1; D remains unclear. Germline CDR1 KGHSH, CDR2 LQKENI. This CDR3 region has 13 residues. Trimming removed 1 base at V and 10 bases at J, with 13 bases between.